This note documents a single T cell receptor beta chain sequence. Its antigen is still unknown. The data belong to a study of T cells in Graves' hyperthyroidism and ophthalmopathy. Study results and caveats: Researchers found most expanded thyroid clonotypes above 0.001 in blood as well. Separation of ophthalmopathy from stable hyperthyroidism was achieved by a 13 V-J model. In validation, the model predicted ophthalmopathy. These predictions came a median roughly six months before onset.

The study excluded patients with uncontrolled infection, other autoimmune disease, pregnancy or lactation. It was RNA transcripts that yielded the amplified TCR beta CDR3 regions. Using the HTBI primer set, a first-round RT-PCR was run on the TCR CDR3. One entry per CDR3 protein results from TCRdb running MiXCR on the multiplex PCR reads. Of roughly 500,000 distinct CDR3 sequences in the sample, approximately 23% were seen once. The material sequenced was blood. The clonotype originates from a woman aged 65 to 85 with Graves' ophthalmopathy.

CDR3 protein: CASSLGAQVPGNTIYF. DNA for the CDR3: TGTGCCAGCAGCTTGGGGGCCCAGGTCCCTGGAAACACCATATATTTT. V gene TRBV11-2 combines with J gene TRBJ1-3; a possible D gene is TRBD1 (6 bases). CDR1 SGHAT and CDR2 FQNNGV come from the germline V gene. The ends were cut back, 3 bases at V and 2 bases at J, with 14 bases in the middle. The CDR3 runs to 16 residues.